The sequence of this T cell receptor (beta chain) was determined in a study of blood T cell repertoires in COVID-19. This CDR3 region has 13 residues. The germline V gene encodes CDR1 SGHRS and CDR2 YFSETQ. With 4 bases removed from V and 4 bases from J, the gap between germline ends came to 9 bases. Profiling relied on immunoSEQ multiplex PCR, and the TCRdb table lists in-frame clones only, not all of them. The sample has about 280,000 clones, over 75% seen once. Material: peripheral blood. This chain uses TRBV5-1 with TRBJ1-3; D gene uncertain. The clonotype comes from a woman aged 65 to 85 with acute or convalescent COVID-19. In DNA form, the CDR3 reads TGCGCCAGCAGCCCCCTTTCCGGAAACACCATATATTTT. Translated, it gives CASSPLSGNTIYF.